The 18 T cell receptor beta chains in this list originate from one sample, sequenced in a study of control samples from healthy donors and cancer patients. Repertoires were generated with immunoSEQ multiplex PCR, while TCRdb's copy carries only in-frame clones and drops some. Here the sample spans 55,000 to 65,000 clones, about 90% being singletons. What was sequenced was PBMCs. These receptors were obtained from a woman aged 55-69 years with lung cancer.

The gene calls are TRBV11-3 and TRBJ2-7; perhaps TRBD1 as D (6 bases). Germline values: CDR1 SGHNT, CDR2 YENEEA. Trimming took off 5 bases at V and 1 base at J, with 15 bases between the two ends. The CDR3 consists of 15 residues. CDR3 nucleotide sequence: TGTGCCAGCAGCCTTTTCTCAGGGGTTTCCTACGAGCAGTACTTC. Translating gives CASSLFSGVSYEQYF.

The chain recombines TRBV5-1 with TRBJ2-3, with D possibly matching TRBD2 (6 bases). In germline, CDR1 is SGHRS, CDR2 YFSETQ. The CDR3 is 15 residues long. V shed 0 bases and J shed 1 base, with 9 bases lying between them. The CDR3 protein is CASSLGGTGTDTQYF. The DNA for the CDR3 is TGCGCCAGCAGCTTGGGGGGGACTGGCACAGATACGCAGTATTTT.

The gene calls are TRBV27 and TRBJ2-1, with D possibly being TRBD2 (5 bases). The CDR3 sequence is 14 residues long. The germline V gene has CDR1 MNHEY and CDR2 SMNVEV (reference sequence). With 4 bases removed from V and 9 bases from J, the gap between germline ends came to 16 bases. CDR3 DNA: TGTGCCAGCAGTTCCTCCACTAGGTCGGGTGAGCAGTTCTTC. As protein: CASSSSTRSGEQFF.

The chain combines TRBV7-9 with TRBJ1-2, with TRBD1 identical over 7 bases. V lost 4 bases to trimming and J lost 9 bases; unmatched junction nucleotides: 17. CDR1 and CDR2 (germline): SEHNR, FQNEAQ (reference sequence). CDR3 length: 16 residues. CDR3 sequence reads: CASSSAPSGTVVRYTF. In DNA form, the CDR3 reads TGTGCCAGCAGCTCAGCCCCTTCCGGGACAGTCGTTCGCTACACCTTC.

The chain combines TRBV7-3 with TRBJ1-2, with a weak D call TRBD1 (5 bases). Trimming stripped 5 bases from V and 4 bases from J, with 8 bases between. The CDR3 is made up of 12 amino acids. Germline CDR1 SGHTA, CDR2 FQGTGA. For the CDR3, the DNA is TGTGCCAGCAGCGCGGACACCTATGGCTACACCTTC. Translated: CASSADTYGYTF.

This sequence joins TRBV6-5 and TRBJ2-7; a possible D gene is TRBD1 (6 bases). V gave up 2 bases and J gave up 1 base, with 9 bases separating them. The CDR3 spans 14 residues. Germline loops: CDR1 MNHEY, CDR2 SVGAGI. CDR3 bases: TGTGCCAGCAGTTACACTGGGACATCCTACGAGCAGTACTTC. Translated: CASSYTGTSYEQYF.

This clone was observed a few times. The rearrangement joins TRBV5-1 to TRBJ2-5; 11 bases line up with TRBD2. The CDR3 spans 16 residues. From germline, CDR1 is SGHRS and CDR2 YFSETQ. Germline trimming cut 2 bases from V and 4 bases from J; bases unmatched to any gene: 7. In DNA, the CDR3 is TGCGCCAGCAGCTTTCGTTTAGCGGGAGGGGTAGAGACCCAGTACTTC. Translating it yields CASSFRLAGGVETQYF.

Here the CDR3 reads CASSPPGSGDRGYTF. In DNA, the CDR3 is TGTGCCAGCTCACCACCGGGCAGTGGGGATAGAGGCTACACCTTC. The chain couples TRBV18 to TRBJ1-2; D not resolved. Trimming took off 0 bases at V and 8 bases at J, with 16 bases between the two ends. The germline gives CDR1 KGHSH, CDR2 LQKENI. The CDR3 extends over 15 amino acids.

The genes are TRBV5-1 and TRBJ1-6; the D gene is possibly TRBD1 (6 bases). V lost 0 bases, J lost 5 bases, and 12 bases lay in between. Germline-derived CDR1 and CDR2 are SGHRS and YFSETQ. The CDR3 runs 16 residues. For the CDR3, the DNA is TGCGCCAGCAGCTTGGACCTCGCAGGGGATAATTCACCCCTCCACTTT. This gives the protein CASSLDLAGDNSPLHF.

The rearrangement joins TRBV5-6 to TRBJ1-1, with D possibly matching TRBD1 (5 bases). Germline loops: CDR1 SGHDT, CDR2 YYEEEE. The CDR3 runs to 13 residues. Trimming took off 2 bases at V and 1 base at J, with 6 bases between the two ends. CDR3 residues: CASSLRGNTEAFF. The CDR3 nucleotides read TGTGCCAGCAGCTTAAGGGGGAACACTGAAGCTTTCTTT.

The chain carries TRBV5-8 and TRBJ2-3; 10 positions match TRBD2. The CDR3 has 15 residues. V trimming: 7 bases; J trimming: 7 bases; junction bases outside the gene matches: 12. CDR1 SGHTS and CDR2 YDEGEE come from the germline V gene. The CDR3 reads CASAWTGTSVNTQYF. The DNA for the CDR3 is TGTGCCAGCGCCTGGACCGGGACTAGCGTCAATACGCAGTATTTT.

The chain joins TRBV6-6 to TRBJ2-1; possibly TRBD1 for D (5 bases). CDR1 and CDR2 (germline): MNHNY, SVGAGI (reference sequence). The CDR3 covers 16 residues. Trimming took off 7 bases at V and 4 bases at J, with 20 bases between the two ends. CDR3 sequence (DNA): TGTGCCAGCACCACAGGCAGGGCTCGTTCGTACAATGAGCAGTTCTTC. Protein sequence: CASTTGRARSYNEQFF.

This sequence joins TRBV28 and TRBJ2-2, with D tentatively TRBD1 (5 bases). The germline V gene encodes CDR1 MDHEN and CDR2 SYDVKM. CDR3 size: 15 residues. The V gene lost 4 bases and the J gene lost 2 bases, with 11 bases spanning the gap. CDR3 DNA sequence: TGTGCCAGCAGTTGGGTGACAGCCAACACCGGGGAGCTGTTTTTT. Protein product: CASSWVTANTGELFF.

The chain joins TRBV5-1 to TRBJ2-1; a weak D match, TRBD2 (6 bases). Germline CDR1 reads SGHRS; CDR2 reads YFSETQ. V was cut by 5 bases and J by 7 bases, with 19 bases left in between. The CDR3 loop spans 15 amino acids. CDR3 loop: CASRPGTSLGNEQFF. The CDR3 DNA sequence: TGCGCCAGCAGGCCCGGGACTTCACTAGGGAATGAGCAGTTCTTC.

The chain couples TRBV5-4 to TRBJ1-6; a possible D gene is TRBD1 (5 bases). Germline assignment: CDR1 SGHNT and CDR2 YYREEE (reference sequence). The ends were cut back, 0 bases at V and 6 bases at J, with 13 bases in the middle. This CDR3 comprises 16 residues. The CDR3 region is CASSLGVAGTNSPLHF. The DNA of the CDR3 is TGTGCCAGCAGCTTGGGAGTCGCAGGGACTAATTCACCCCTCCACTTT. The variable domain in full, with the rest retrieved from reference TRBV5-4 and TRBJ1-6, is ETGVTQSPTHLIKTRGQQVTLRCSSQSGHNTVSWYQQALGQGPQFIFQYYREEENGRGNFPPRFSGLQFPNYSSELNVNALELDDSALYLCASSLGVAGTNSPLHFGNGTRLTVT.

The table lists this clone with a count of one. The V and J genes are TRBV11-2 and TRBJ2-7; tentatively, D is TRBD2 (6 bases). This CDR3 contains 14 residues. Germline loops: CDR1 SGHAT, CDR2 FQNNGV. Trimming pared 1 base from V and 5 bases from J, leaving 12 bases between. CDR3 protein: CASSLGGGVNEQYF. CDR3 nucleotide sequence: TGTGCCAGCAGCTTAGGAGGCGGGGTCAACGAGCAGTACTTC.

This clone came up once. This rearrangement joins TRBV12-3 or TRBV12-4 to TRBJ2-1; D is ambiguous. V was shortened by 2 bases and J by 6 bases, with 5 bases between the two germline ends. This CDR3 region has 12 residues. In DNA, the CDR3 is TGTGCCAGCAGTTTAAGGCTCAATGAGCAGTTCTTC. Translation gives CASSLRLNEQFF.

The gene calls are TRBV4-1 and TRBJ2-3; TRBD1 matches at 8 bases. Losses at the gene ends were 8 bases for V and 3 bases for J; bases not matched to a gene: 19. The CDR3 is made up of 18 amino acids. Germline V gives CDR1 MGHRA, CDR2 YSYEKL. CDR3 sequence: CASSTTTPGGGKTDTQYF. In DNA form, the CDR3 reads TGCGCCAGCTCCACCACTACGCCAGGGGGCGGAAAGACAGATACGCAGTATTTT.